This T cell receptor (beta chain) is drawn from a study of T cell responses to AZD1222 COVID-19 vaccine. Broader study findings: Seropositive status at baseline applied to only six AZD1222 recipients. The span of vaccine-associated CD4 TCRs extended across spike, with dominance at 160-218 and 743-854. White British people made up most donors, females outnumbered males, and clonal diversity was possibly underestimated.

The data were produced by immunoSEQ multiplex PCR, yet TCRdb's version contains in-frame clones alone and is incomplete. The sample carries 130,000 to 150,000 clones, around 89% recorded once. Losses at the gene ends were 2 bases for V and 8 bases for J; bases not matched to a gene: 6. The CDR3 length is 14 residues. From germline, CDR1 is SGHRS and CDR2 YFSETQ. Note on this clone: Its antigen is not identified.

This TCR was recovered from an adult in good health. Source: peripheral blood, taken on day 0 of AZD1222 vaccination. The chain has TRBV5-1 and TRBJ1-4; 7 bases align to TRBD1. The CDR3 region is CASSFGTAAEKLFF. In DNA, the CDR3 is TGCGCCAGCAGCTTTGGGACAGCAGCAGAAAAACTGTTTTTT.